This T cell receptor beta chain derives from a study of blood T cell repertoires in COVID-19 (dated by TCRdb to the early 2020s). The study in broad terms: Samples covering the acute and convalescent phases of COVID-19 were provided by collaborators in the United States, Italy and Spain. The sample metadata nearly always contained a de-identified subject ID, COVID-19 status, age in years and sex. The prospective study material was composed of cDNA or gDNA derived from T cells, B-cell-depleted T cells, or PBMCs. Where available, HLA class I and class II types were obtained from metadata supplied by the sample provider rather than from assay-based typing. The samples were drawn from two sources: the first 160 participants of the ongoing ImmuneRACE study, and 1,254 subjects contributed by 6 global collaborators. Deeply sampled blood TCRbeta repertoires from subjects exposed to, actively infected with, or recovered from COVID-19 were included in the dataset. The repertoires were made available in a free public database intended to serve as a resource for research on the immune response to SARS-CoV-2. Here is what the overall study found, with its caveats: Clinical and demographic metadata were provided uncurated, with the amount varying by source and participant.

The CDR3, cysteine through phenylalanine, is 15 amino acids long. The sequence is cut down to CDR3 DNA, 45 bases in frame from base 1. V loses 6 bases of germline sequence and J loses 0 bases, and the interval between the two ends is 14 bases. The germline V gene encodes CDR1 SNHLY and CDR2 FYNNEI. To note about this clone: The antigen this receptor binds is unknown. No base quality values were provided; no much bigger clone lies one nucleotide off.

The immunoSEQ Assay, a bias-controlled multiplex PCR, was used to amplify TCRbeta CDR3 regions from genomic DNA. Per the original workflow: The number of nucleated cells in each sample was estimated from the amplification of reference gene primers within the assay. Sequence reads were collapsed and filtered to measure the absolute abundance of every unique TCRbeta CDR3 rearrangement. For each sample, productive Simpson clonality was calculated as the square root of Simpson's diversity index over productive rearrangements. The clones in this table, taken by TCRdb from immuneACCESS, are in-frame only. Not every clone is retained; where verified, under half of the shortfall comes from an unresolved V gene, and the cause of the rest is unknown. The V and J calls and the clone size are those of that table, but D and trimming were determined from the DNA. For this sample the table gives fewer than 300,000 clones, of which about nine tenths were detected only once. Jointly, the top ten make up 15% to 18% of the sample.

Participants in the prospective study were enrolled through a virtual design, were aged about 18 to 89 years, and lived in 24 United States geographic areas. In the prospective study, participants were assigned to cohorts based on the clinical history participants reported in a screening survey and a study questionnaire. Recovered participants in ImmuneRACE Cohort 3 were defined by two consecutive negative NP/OP PCR tests, clearance by a healthcare professional, or resolution of symptoms. Mobile phlebotomists in the prospective study collected whole blood, serum and a nasopharyngeal or oropharyngeal swab from every participant. Prospective study participants could optionally give additional blood draws and questionnaires over an approximately two-month period. Before DNA extraction, prospective study blood samples were shipped either frozen or at room temperature.

This TCR derives from a man younger than 35 who had recovered from COVID-19. The sample was PBMCs or T cells enriched from blood (not recorded which). The chain joins TRBV2 to TRBJ1-2; TRBD1 could be the D gene, as 5 bases match. The CDR3 reads as follows: CASSQGRLSNYGYTF. Here is the DNA: TGTGCCAGCAGCCAGGGCCGCTTATCTAACTATGGCTACACCTTC.